The 25 T cell receptor beta chains reported below all come from one sample, sequenced in a study of blood T cell repertoires in COVID-19. This table comes from immunoSEQ multiplex PCR, and its TCRdb copy is limited to in-frame clones, with some not included. The sample lists around 310,000 clones; 89% were seen once. Input material: PBMCs or T cells enriched from blood (not recorded which). The receptor source for this set is a woman in her 30s who had recovered from COVID-19.

This chain connects TRBV4-2 to TRBJ2-7, with D unresolved. The CDR3 has 13 residues. CDR1 and CDR2 (germline): LGHNA, YNFKEQ. Trimming stripped 1 base from V and 2 bases from J, with 6 bases between. The CDR3 DNA reads as TGTGCCAGCAGCCAAGTGCTAGCCTACGAGCAGTACTTC. Protein: CASSQVLAYEQYF.

This chain links TRBV5-8 with TRBJ2-3, with TRBD1 matching 7 bases. Trimming at V came to 1 base and at J to 0 bases, leaving 2 bases not matched to a gene. Germline CDR1 SGHTS, CDR2 YDEGEE. The CDR3 has 15 residues. The CDR3 DNA sequence: TGTGCCAGCAGCTTGCGGGACAGCAGCACAGATACGCAGTATTTT. Its protein product is CASSLRDSSTDTQYF. The full variable domain, completed using reference TRBV5-8 and TRBJ2-3, is EAGVTQSPTHLIKTRGQQATLRCSPISGHTSVYWYQQALGLGLQFLLWYDEGEERNRGNFPPRFSGRQFPNYSSELNVNALELEDSALYLCASSLRDSSTDTQYFGPGTRLTVL.

This clone occurred once. This rearrangement joins TRBV27 to TRBJ2-1; possible D gene TRBD2, 5 bases. Deletions cut 3 bases from V and 3 bases from J, with 12 bases between. CDR3 size: 15 residues. Germline V gene sequence: CDR1 MNHEY, CDR2 SMNVEV (reference sequence). CDR3 sequence reads: CASSFNLGVYNEQFF. In nucleotides, the CDR3 is TGTGCCAGCAGTTTTAATTTGGGAGTCTACAATGAGCAGTTCTTC.

The rearrangement joins TRBV28 to TRBJ2-1, with 8 bases lining up with TRBD2. Germline V gene lookup returns CDR1 MDHEN and CDR2 SYDVKM. This CDR3 has 16 amino acids. V lost 3 bases to trimming and J lost 3 bases; unmatched junction nucleotides: 7. The CDR3 reads CASSFGLAGLYNEQFF. The DNA for the CDR3 is TGTGCCAGCAGTTTCGGCCTAGCGGGCCTCTACAATGAGCAGTTCTTC.

The DNA of the CDR3 is TGTGCCAGCAGTCTAACAGGGGGCGATTACTATGGCTACACCTTC. Translated: CASSLTGGDYYGYTF. The chain has TRBV28 and TRBJ1-2; 9 bases map to TRBD1. Germline assignment: CDR1 MDHEN and CDR2 SYDVKM. The CDR3 has 15 amino acids. The V segment lost 5 bases and the J segment 3 bases; nucleotides outside the gene matches: 7.

This chain joins TRBV7-9 and TRBJ2-5; 9 nucleotides align to TRBD1. The germline gives CDR1 SEHNR, CDR2 FQNEAQ (reference sequence). This CDR3 spans 15 amino acids. V dropped 5 bases and J dropped 0; count of bases not matched to a gene: 4. The CDR3 coding sequence is TGTGCCAGCAGCCCCCGGGACAGGGACCAAGAGACCCAGTACTTC. This gives the protein CASSPRDRDQETQYF.

This chain uses TRBV7-8 with TRBJ1-5, with D possibly matching TRBD1 (5 bases). Germline V gives CDR1 SGHVS, CDR2 FQNEAQ. V shed 1 base and J shed 9 bases, with 13 bases lying between them. This CDR3 has 14 amino acids. CDR3 sequence (DNA): TGTGCCAGCAGCTTAGTGGAGGGGTCCGGGCCCCAGCATTTT. This gives the protein CASSLVEGSGPQHF.

V gene TRBV19 combines with J gene TRBJ1-4; possibly TRBD1 for D (6 bases). V lost 5 bases and J lost 4, with 11 bases in between. Germline loops: CDR1 LNHDA, CDR2 SQIVND (reference sequence). The CDR3 totals 14 residues. The CDR3 bases are TGTGCCAGTAGTTACAGGGTAGATAATGAAAAACTGTTTTTT. It codes for CASSYRVDNEKLFF.

The V gene is TRBV27, the J gene TRBJ1-5; 7 nucleotides agree with TRBD1. Germline CDR1 and CDR2: MNHEY and SMNVEV (reference sequence). With V trimmed by 3 bases and J by 3 bases, 11 bases remained unmatched. This CDR3 is built from 17 residues. CDR3 in DNA: TGTGCCAGCAGTTTGTTTTTCTCCGGGACAGACAATCAGCCCCAGCATTTT. Protein: CASSLFFSGTDNQPQHF.

The chain joins TRBV4-3 to TRBJ1-2; D call uncertain. The CDR3 spans 13 residues. Germline V gene sequence: CDR1 LGHNA, CDR2 YSLEER. V lost 0 bases to trimming and J lost 8 bases, with 10 bases between them. CDR3: CASSQDATGGYTF. Here the CDR3 DNA reads TGCGCCAGCAGCCAAGACGCGACTGGAGGCTACACCTTC.

This chain uses TRBV19 with TRBJ2-7; D may be TRBD2 (6 bases). The V gene lost 4 bases and the J gene lost 4 bases, with 11 bases spanning the gap. This CDR3 comprises 13 residues. Germline CDR1 and CDR2: LNHDA and SQIVND (reference sequence). CDR3 coding DNA: TGTGCCAGTAGTAGCGGGATGGGTTACGAGCAGTACTTC. Translated: CASSSGMGYEQYF.

This rearrangement joins TRBV11-3 to TRBJ2-3, with 8 bases aligning to TRBD1. CDR1 and CDR2 from the germline V gene are SGHNT and YENEEA. V gave up 4 bases and J gave up 5 bases; unmatched junction bases: 8. This CDR3 spans 15 amino acids. The CDR3 DNA reads as TGTGCCAGCAGCTACGGACAGGGTACGATAGATACGCAGTATTTT. It codes for CASSYGQGTIDTQYF.

This clone appeared once. The V call is TRBV11-2, the J call TRBJ2-7, with 9 bases aligning to TRBD2. Germline loops: CDR1 SGHAT, CDR2 FQNNGV. This CDR3 has 13 amino acids. Germline trimming cut 5 bases from V and 4 bases from J; bases unmatched to any gene: 3. The CDR3 sequence: CASSTGLAYEQYF. CDR3 coding DNA: TGTGCCAGCAGCACGGGACTAGCTTACGAGCAGTACTTC.

This chain links TRBV30 with TRBJ2-7; D is possibly TRBD2 (5 bases). The CDR3 sequence is 15 residues long. The V end was cut by 2 bases, the J end by 2 bases, with 16 bases between. The germline V gene has CDR1 GTSNPN and CDR2 SVGIG (reference sequence). The CDR3 reads CAWSLSSGGPYEQYF. DNA of the CDR3: TGTGCCTGGAGTCTCTCATCAGGCGGGCCCTACGAGCAGTACTTC.

V usage is TRBV7-9 and J usage is TRBJ1-4; maybe TRBD1 (6 bases). The V end was cut by 5 bases, the J end by 10 bases, with 26 bases between. The CDR3 runs to 17 residues. Germline-derived CDR1 and CDR2 are SEHNR and FQNEAQ (reference sequence). The DNA of the CDR3 is TGTGCCAGCAGCCCCGAAATTTTTGAGACAGGAAAGAGAAAACTGTTTTTT. Protein product: CASSPEIFETGKRKLFF.

The chain carries TRBV27 and TRBJ1-2; 7 bases map to TRBD1. V lost 1 base, J lost 2 bases, and 10 bases stayed unmatched. The germline V gene encodes CDR1 MNHEY and CDR2 SMNVEV (reference sequence). The CDR3 is 17 amino acids. CDR3 nucleotide sequence: TGTGCCAGCAGTTTATGGCCAGGGGGTACGACGAACTATGGCTACACCTTC. Its protein product is CASSLWPGGTTNYGYTF.

This clone was observed once. The CDR3 DNA reads TGTGCCAGCAGTTTACGGACAGGGACAGATACGCAGTATTTT. This encodes CASSLRTGTDTQYF. The chain uses TRBV27 and TRBJ2-3; 8 bases align to TRBD1. V trimming: 2 bases; J trimming: 3 bases; junction bases outside the gene matches: 1. Germline lookup yields CDR1 MNHEY and CDR2 SMNVEV (reference sequence). The length of the CDR3 is 14 residues.

This chain joins TRBV27 and TRBJ1-5, with TRBD1 matching 10 bases. This CDR3 is 15 amino acids long. Per the germline V gene, CDR1 is MNHEY and CDR2 is SMNVEV (reference sequence). With V trimmed by 5 bases and J by 3 bases, 4 bases remained unmatched. CDR3 loop: CASSLDRGANQPQHF. The CDR3 region has the DNA TGTGCCAGCAGTCTGGACAGGGGGGCCAATCAGCCCCAGCATTTT.

This clone came up once. V and J are TRBV10-3 and TRBJ2-1; D gene uncertain. Trimming pared 3 bases from V and 4 bases from J, leaving 7 bases between. The CDR3 spans 13 residues. Germline values: CDR1 ENHRY, CDR2 SYGVKD. CDR3 nucleotide sequence: TGTGCCATCAGTGAATCACTGTACAATGAGCAGTTCTTC. As protein: CAISESLYNEQFF.

J is TRBJ2-1 and V is TRBV7-9; 11 nucleotides line up with TRBD2. This CDR3 contains 15 residues. V was pared by 4 bases and J by 6 bases, with 5 bases of the junction left unmatched. Germline CDR1 and CDR2: SEHNR and FQNEAQ (reference sequence). The CDR3 here is CASSSTGTSGNEQFF. In DNA form, the CDR3 reads TGTGCCAGCAGCTCCACTGGGACTAGCGGCAATGAGCAGTTCTTC.

This sequence joins TRBV3-1 (or the pseudogene TRBV3-2) and TRBJ1-6; no clear D gene. V was clipped by 1 base and J by 5 bases, with 15 bases between them. The CDR3 totals 17 residues. Germline CDR1 and CDR2: LGHDT and YNNKEL (reference sequence). The DNA of the CDR3 is TGTGCCAGCAGCCAAGGAGATGTGTATCTCCATAATTCACCCCTCCACTTT. It yields the protein CASSQGDVYLHNSPLHF.

This chain joins TRBV2 and TRBJ1-5; maybe TRBD1 (5 bases). This CDR3 spans 14 amino acids. Germline CDR1 reads SNHLY; CDR2 reads FYNNEI. The V end lost 7 bases, the J end lost 4 bases, and 14 bases lay between the germline ends. In nucleotides, the CDR3 is TGTGCCAGCAATACCGACAGCTTTAATCAGCCCCAGCATTTT. It encodes CASNTDSFNQPQHF.

This chain connects TRBV15 to TRBJ2-3; D possibly corresponds to TRBD2 (5 bases). The CDR3 extends over 14 amino acids. The V and J ends lost 4 bases and 2 bases respectively, with 10 bases between them. Germline values: CDR1 LNHNV, CDR2 YYDKDF (reference sequence). As DNA, the CDR3 is TGTGCCACCAGCATCACCGGGAACACAGATACGCAGTATTTT. It is translated as CATSITGNTDTQYF.

This rearrangement joins TRBV5-4 to TRBJ1-2; D is perhaps TRBD1 (6 bases). Deletions cut 3 bases from V and 6 bases from J, with 12 bases between. The V gene's germline CDR1 is SGHNT and CDR2 YYREEE (reference sequence). The CDR3 sequence is 13 residues long. CDR3: CASSSGGVHGYTF. The CDR3 region has the DNA TGTGCCAGCAGCTCGGGGGGCGTCCATGGCTACACCTTC. The variable domain in full, completed from reference TRBV5-4 and TRBJ1-2, reads ETGVTQSPTHLIKTRGQQVTLRCSSQSGHNTVSWYQQALGQGPQFIFQYYREEENGRGNFPPRFSGLQFPNYSSELNVNALELDDSALYLCASSSGGVHGYTFGSGTRLTVV.

V is TRBV27 and J is TRBJ2-3; a possible D gene is TRBD1 (5 bases). CDR1 and CDR2 from the germline V gene are MNHEY and SMNVEV (reference sequence). V lost 2 bases and J 1 base, leaving 13 bases between the germline ends. The CDR3 sequence is 16 residues long. The DNA of the CDR3 is TGTGCCAGCAGTTTAGTTGGGATGACAGGCACAGATACGCAGTATTTT. It translates to CASSLVGMTGTDTQYF.